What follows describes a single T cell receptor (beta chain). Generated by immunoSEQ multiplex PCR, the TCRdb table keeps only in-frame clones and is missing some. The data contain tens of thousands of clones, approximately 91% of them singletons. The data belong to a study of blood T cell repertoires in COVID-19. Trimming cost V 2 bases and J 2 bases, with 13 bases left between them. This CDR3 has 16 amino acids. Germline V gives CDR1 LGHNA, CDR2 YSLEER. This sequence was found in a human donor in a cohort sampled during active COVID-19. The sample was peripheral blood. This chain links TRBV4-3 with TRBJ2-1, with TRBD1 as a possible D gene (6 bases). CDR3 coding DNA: TGCGCCAGCAGCCAACTCCGGGACAAGACCTACAATGAGCAGTTCTTC. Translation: CASSQLRDKTYNEQFF.